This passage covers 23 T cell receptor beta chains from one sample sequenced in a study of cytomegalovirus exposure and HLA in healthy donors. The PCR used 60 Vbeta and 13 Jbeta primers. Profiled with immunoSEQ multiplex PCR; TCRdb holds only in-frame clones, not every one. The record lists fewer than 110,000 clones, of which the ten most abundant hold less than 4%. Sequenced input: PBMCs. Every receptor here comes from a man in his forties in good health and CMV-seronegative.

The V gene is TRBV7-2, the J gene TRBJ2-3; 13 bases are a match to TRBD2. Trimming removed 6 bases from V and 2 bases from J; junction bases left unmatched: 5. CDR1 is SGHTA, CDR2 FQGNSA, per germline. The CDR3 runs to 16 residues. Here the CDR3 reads CASRRLAGGSTDTQYF. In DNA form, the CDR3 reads TGTGCCAGCAGAAGACTAGCGGGAGGTTCCACAGATACGCAGTATTTT.

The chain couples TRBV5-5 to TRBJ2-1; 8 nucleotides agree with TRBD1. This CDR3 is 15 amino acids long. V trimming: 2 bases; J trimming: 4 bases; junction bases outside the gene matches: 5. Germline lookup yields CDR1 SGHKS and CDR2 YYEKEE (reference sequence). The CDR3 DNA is TGTGCCAGCAGCTTTAGTCAGGGGGCGTACAATGAGCAGTTCTTC. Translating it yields CASSFSQGAYNEQFF.

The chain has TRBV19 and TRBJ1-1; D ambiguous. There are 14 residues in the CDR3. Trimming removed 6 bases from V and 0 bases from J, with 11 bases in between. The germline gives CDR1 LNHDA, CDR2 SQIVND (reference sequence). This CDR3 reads CASSRDFMNTEAFF. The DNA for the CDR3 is TGTGCCAGTAGCCGAGACTTCATGAACACTGAAGCTTTCTTT.

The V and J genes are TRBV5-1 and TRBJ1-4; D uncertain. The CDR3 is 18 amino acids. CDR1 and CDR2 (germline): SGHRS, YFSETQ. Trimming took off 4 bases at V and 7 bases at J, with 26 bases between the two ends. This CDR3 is CASSAGPPKRAPSEKLFF. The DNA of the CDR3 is TGCGCCAGCAGCGCCGGACCGCCAAAGCGGGCCCCAAGTGAAAAACTGTTTTTT.

The CDR3 loop reads CASSLSSRGQAGAFF. CDR3 nucleotide sequence: TGTGCCAGCAGTTTAAGTAGTAGGGGACAGGCCGGAGCTTTCTTT. V is TRBV28 and J is TRBJ1-1, with TRBD1 matching 8 bases. This CDR3 region has 15 residues. Germline V gene lookup returns CDR1 MDHEN and CDR2 SYDVKM. Trimming removed 2 bases from V and 10 bases from J; junction bases left unmatched: 12.

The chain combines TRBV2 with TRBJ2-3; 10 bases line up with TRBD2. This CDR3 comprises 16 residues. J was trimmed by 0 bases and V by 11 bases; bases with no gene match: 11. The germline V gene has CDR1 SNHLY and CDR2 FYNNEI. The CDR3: CADAPGLALSTDTQYF. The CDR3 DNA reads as TGTGCCGACGCCCCGGGACTAGCGCTAAGCACAGATACGCAGTATTTT.

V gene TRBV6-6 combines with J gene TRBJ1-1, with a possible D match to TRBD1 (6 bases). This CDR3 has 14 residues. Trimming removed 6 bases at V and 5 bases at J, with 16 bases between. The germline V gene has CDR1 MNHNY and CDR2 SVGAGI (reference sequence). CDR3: CASSIRGAATEAFF. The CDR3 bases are TGTGCCAGCAGCATTCGGGGGGCCGCGACTGAAGCTTTCTTT.

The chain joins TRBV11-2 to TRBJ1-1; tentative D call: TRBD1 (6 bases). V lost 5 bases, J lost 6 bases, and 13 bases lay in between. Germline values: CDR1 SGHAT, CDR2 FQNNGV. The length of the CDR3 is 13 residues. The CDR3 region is CASSPGDRPEAFF. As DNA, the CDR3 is TGTGCCAGCAGCCCAGGAGACAGGCCTGAAGCTTTCTTT.

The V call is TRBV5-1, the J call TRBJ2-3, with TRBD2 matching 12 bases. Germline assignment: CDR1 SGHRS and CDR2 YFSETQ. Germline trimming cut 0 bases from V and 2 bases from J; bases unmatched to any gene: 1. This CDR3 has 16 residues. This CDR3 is CASSLGTSGNTDTQYF. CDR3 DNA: TGCGCCAGCAGCTTGGGGACTAGCGGGAACACAGATACGCAGTATTTT. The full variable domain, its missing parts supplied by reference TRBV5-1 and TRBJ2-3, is KAGVTQTPRYLIKTRGQQVTLSCSPISGHRSVSWYQQTPGQGLQFLFEYFSETQRNKGNFPGRFSGRQFSNSRSEMNVSTLELGDSALYLCASSLGTSGNTDTQYFGPGTRLTVL.

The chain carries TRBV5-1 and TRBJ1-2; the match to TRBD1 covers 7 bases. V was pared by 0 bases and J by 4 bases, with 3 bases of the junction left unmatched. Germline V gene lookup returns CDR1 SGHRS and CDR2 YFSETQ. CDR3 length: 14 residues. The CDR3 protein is CASSLDAGGYGYTF. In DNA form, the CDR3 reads TGCGCCAGCAGCTTGGATGCAGGGGGCTATGGCTACACCTTC. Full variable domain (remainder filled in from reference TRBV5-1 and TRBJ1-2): KAGVTQTPRYLIKTRGQQVTLSCSPISGHRSVSWYQQTPGQGLQFLFEYFSETQRNKGNFPGRFSGRQFSNSRSEMNVSTLELGDSALYLCASSLDAGGYGYTFGSGTRLTVV.

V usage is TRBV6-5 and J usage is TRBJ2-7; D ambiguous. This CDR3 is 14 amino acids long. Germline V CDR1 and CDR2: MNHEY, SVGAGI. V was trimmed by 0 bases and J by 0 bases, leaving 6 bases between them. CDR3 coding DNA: TGTGCCAGCAGTTACTCAGCGTCCTCCTACGAGCAGTACTTC. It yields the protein CASSYSASSYEQYF.

The CDR3, as DNA: TGTGCCAGCAGTGACCAAACACAGGGCCATGGCTACACCTTC. Encoded protein: CASSDQTQGHGYTF. The J gene is TRBJ1-2, the V gene TRBV6-4; TRBD1 is a possible D gene (6 bases). The CDR3 has 14 amino acids. The V end was cut by 2 bases, the J end by 6 bases, with 13 bases between. Germline V lookup: CDR1 MRHNA, CDR2 SNTAGT.

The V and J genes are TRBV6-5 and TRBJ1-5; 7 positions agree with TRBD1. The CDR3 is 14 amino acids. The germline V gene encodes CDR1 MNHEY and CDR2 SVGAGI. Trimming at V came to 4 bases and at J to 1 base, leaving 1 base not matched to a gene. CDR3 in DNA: TGTGCCAGCAGTTGGGGACAGAGCAATCAGCCCCAGCATTTT. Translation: CASSWGQSNQPQHF.

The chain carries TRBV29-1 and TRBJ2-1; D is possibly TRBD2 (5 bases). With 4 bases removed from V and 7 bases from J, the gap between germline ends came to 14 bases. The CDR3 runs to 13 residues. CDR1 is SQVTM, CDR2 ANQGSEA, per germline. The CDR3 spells CSVVVASRNEQFF. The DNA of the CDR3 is TGCAGCGTTGTGGTTGCTAGCAGGAATGAGCAGTTCTTC.

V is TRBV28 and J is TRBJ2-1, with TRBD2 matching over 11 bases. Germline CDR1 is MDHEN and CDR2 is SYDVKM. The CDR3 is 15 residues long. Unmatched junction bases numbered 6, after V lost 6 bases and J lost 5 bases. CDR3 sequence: CASSRPGLADNEQFF. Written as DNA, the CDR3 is TGTGCCAGCAGCCGACCGGGACTAGCGGACAATGAGCAGTTCTTC.

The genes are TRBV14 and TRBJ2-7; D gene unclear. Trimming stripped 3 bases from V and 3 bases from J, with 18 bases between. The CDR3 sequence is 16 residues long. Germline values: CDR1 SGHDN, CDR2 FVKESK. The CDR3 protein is CASSHHSSGYNYEQYF. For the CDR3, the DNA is TGTGCCAGCAGCCATCATAGTTCGGGTTACAACTACGAGCAGTACTTC.

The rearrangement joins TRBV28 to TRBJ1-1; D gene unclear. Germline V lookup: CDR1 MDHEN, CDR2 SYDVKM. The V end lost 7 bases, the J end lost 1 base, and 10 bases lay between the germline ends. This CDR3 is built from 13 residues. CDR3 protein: CASTLPRNTEAFF. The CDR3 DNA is TGTGCCAGCACCCTCCCGCGGAACACTGAAGCTTTCTTT. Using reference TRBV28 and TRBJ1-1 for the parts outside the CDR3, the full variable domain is DVKVTQSSRYLVKRTGEKVFLECVQDMDHENMFWYRQDPGLGLRLIYFSYDVKMKEKGDIPEGYSVSREKKERFSLILESASTNQTSMYLCASTLPRNTEAFFGQGTRLTVV.

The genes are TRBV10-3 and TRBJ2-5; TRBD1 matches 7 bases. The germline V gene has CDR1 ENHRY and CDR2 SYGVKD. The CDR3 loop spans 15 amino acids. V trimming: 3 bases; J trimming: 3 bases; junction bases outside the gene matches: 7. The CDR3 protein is CAISDADRAKETQYF. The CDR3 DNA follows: TGTGCCATCAGTGACGCCGACAGGGCTAAAGAGACCCAGTACTTC.

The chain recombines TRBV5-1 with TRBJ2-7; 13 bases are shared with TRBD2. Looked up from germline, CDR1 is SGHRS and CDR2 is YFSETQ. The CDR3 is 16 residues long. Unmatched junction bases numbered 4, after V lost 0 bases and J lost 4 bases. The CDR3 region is CASSLDGLAGVYEQYF. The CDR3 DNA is TGCGCCAGCAGCTTGGACGGACTAGCGGGAGTATACGAGCAGTACTTC. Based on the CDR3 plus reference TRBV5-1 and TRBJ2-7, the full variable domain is KAGVTQTPRYLIKTRGQQVTLSCSPISGHRSVSWYQQTPGQGLQFLFEYFSETQRNKGNFPGRFSGRQFSNSRSEMNVSTLELGDSALYLCASSLDGLAGVYEQYFGPGTRLTVT.

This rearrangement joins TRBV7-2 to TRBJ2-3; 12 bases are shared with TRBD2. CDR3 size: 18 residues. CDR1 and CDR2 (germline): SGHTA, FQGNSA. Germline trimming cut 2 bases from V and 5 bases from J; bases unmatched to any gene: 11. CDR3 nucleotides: TGTGCCAGCAGCTTACTAACAGGCTTGGGACTAGCGGGAGATACGCAGTATTTT. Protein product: CASSLLTGLGLAGDTQYF.

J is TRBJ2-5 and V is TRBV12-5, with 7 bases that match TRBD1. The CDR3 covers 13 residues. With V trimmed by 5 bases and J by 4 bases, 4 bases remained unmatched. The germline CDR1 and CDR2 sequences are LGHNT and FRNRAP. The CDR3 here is CASGQTGVETQYF. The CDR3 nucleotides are TGTGCTAGTGGTCAAACAGGGGTAGAGACCCAGTACTTC.

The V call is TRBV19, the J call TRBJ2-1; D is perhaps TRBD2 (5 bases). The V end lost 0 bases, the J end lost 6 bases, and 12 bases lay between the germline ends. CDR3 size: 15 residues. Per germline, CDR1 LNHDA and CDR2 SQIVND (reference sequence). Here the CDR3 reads CASSIEPLASNEQFF. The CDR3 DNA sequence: TGTGCCAGTAGTATAGAACCCCTAGCAAGCAATGAGCAGTTCTTC.

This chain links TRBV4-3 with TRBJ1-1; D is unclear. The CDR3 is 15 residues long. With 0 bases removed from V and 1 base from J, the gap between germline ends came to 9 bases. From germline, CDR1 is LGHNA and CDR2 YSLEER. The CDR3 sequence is CASSQDGSGNTEAFF. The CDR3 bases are TGCGCCAGCAGCCAAGATGGGTCAGGGAACACTGAAGCTTTCTTT.